The 32 T cell receptor beta chains reported below all come from one sample, sequenced in a study of T cell responses to AZD1222 COVID-19 vaccine. TCRdb's table, derived via immunoSEQ multiplex PCR, lists solely in-frame clones and lacks some. The sample consists of about 150,000 clones, 75% to 95% of them appearing once. Sequenced material: peripheral blood, taken 28 days after the second AZD1222 dose. The receptors derive from an adult who received the AZD1222 COVID-19 vaccine.

The chain has TRBV3-1 (or the pseudogene TRBV3-2) and TRBJ2-5, with a weak D call TRBD2 (6 bases). The germline gives CDR1 LGHDT, CDR2 YNNKEL (reference sequence). V lost 5 bases, J lost 4 bases, and 11 bases lay in between. CDR3 length: 13 amino acids. The DNA of the CDR3 is TGTGCCAGCAGCGCCCGGAGGGGAGAGACCCAGTACTTC. Translation: CASSARRGETQYF.

This rearrangement joins TRBV29-1 to TRBJ2-1; 12 bases align to TRBD2. CDR1 SQVTM and CDR2 ANQGSEA come from the germline V gene. This CDR3 comprises 16 residues. With V trimmed by 1 base and J by 10 bases, 11 bases remained unmatched. CDR3 protein: CSVEGLAGVTVDEQFF. The CDR3 coding sequence is TGCAGCGTTGAAGGACTAGCGGGAGTAACGGTTGACGAGCAGTTCTTC.

V gene TRBV30 combines with J gene TRBJ1-2, with 9 bases that match TRBD1. In germline, CDR1 is GTSNPN, CDR2 SVGIG (reference sequence). The CDR3 length is 14 residues. With V trimmed by 3 bases and J by 6 bases, 8 bases remained unmatched. The CDR3: CAWRDTGGANGYTF. CDR3 sequence (DNA): TGTGCCTGGAGGGATACAGGGGGCGCGAATGGCTACACCTTC.

The chain uses TRBV28 and TRBJ1-2; unclear D gene. V was clipped by 2 bases and J by 4 bases, with 14 bases between them. Germline assignment: CDR1 MDHEN and CDR2 SYDVKM. CDR3 size: 15 residues. The CDR3 DNA sequence: TGTGCCAGCAGTTTACGGGTGGTTGTGGCCTATGGCTACACCTTC. Encoded protein: CASSLRVVVAYGYTF.

This clone was counted a single time. The V gene is TRBV12-3 or TRBV12-4, the J gene TRBJ2-7; a weak D match, TRBD2 (6 bases). This CDR3 has 12 amino acids. Trimming removed 6 bases from V and 8 bases from J, with 14 bases in between. CDR3 sequence: CASRGTLWQQYF. CDR3 in DNA: TGTGCCAGCAGGGGGACTCTTTGGCAGCAGTACTTC.

The chain uses TRBV19 and TRBJ2-2; 7 positions agree with TRBD2. CDR1 is LNHDA, CDR2 SQIVND, per germline (reference sequence). Unmatched junction bases numbered 7, after V lost 8 bases and J lost 4 bases. The CDR3 is 14 amino acids. The CDR3 sequence is CASHAGAGTGELFF. The CDR3 DNA sequence: TGTGCCAGTCATGCGGGAGCGGGCACCGGGGAGCTGTTTTTT.

The chain uses TRBV10-2 and TRBJ2-1; TRBD2 matches 9 bases. The V gene's germline CDR1 is WSHSY and CDR2 SAAADI. CDR3 length: 14 residues. J gave up 10 bases and V 8 bases, and 12 bases lay outside the gene matches. CDR3 bases: TGCGCCAGCTGCTTTGCGGGAGGGCCGAGGGAGCAGTTCTTC. It is translated as CASCFAGGPREQFF.

The rearrangement uses TRBV14 and TRBJ1-1; no reliable D call. Germline loops: CDR1 SGHDN, CDR2 FVKESK. This CDR3 is 13 amino acids long. V lost 5 bases and J 1 base, leaving 8 bases between the germline ends. The CDR3 region has the DNA TGTGCCAGCAGCAAAACACAGAACACTGAAGCTTTCTTT. It translates to CASSKTQNTEAFF.

This clone was observed a single time. This chain uses TRBV9 with TRBJ1-1; TRBD1 is a possible D gene (6 bases). The CDR3 runs 15 residues. Trimming pared 0 bases from V and 3 bases from J, leaving 12 bases between. Germline CDR1 is SGDLS and CDR2 is YYNGEE. The DNA for the CDR3 is TGTGCCAGCAGCGTAGACGGGGGGCAGTACACTGAAGCTTTCTTT. Translating it yields CASSVDGGQYTEAFF.

The chain recombines TRBV11-2 with TRBJ1-1, with 9 bases fitting TRBD1. Germline V gene sequence: CDR1 SGHAT, CDR2 FQNNGV. With 0 bases clipped from V and 8 bases from J, the junction kept 7 bases outside the gene matches. The CDR3 has 15 residues. CDR3 nucleotide sequence: TGTGCCAGCAGCTTAGATTGGGACAGGGACTGGGAAGCTTTCTTT. Translated, it gives CASSLDWDRDWEAFF.

This clone was recorded once. The chain has TRBV28 and TRBJ1-2, with 9 nucleotides matching TRBD1. The V gene end was trimmed by 3 bases and the J gene end by 8 bases; junction bases not matched to a gene: 13. Germline CDR1 and CDR2: MDHEN and SYDVKM. This CDR3 has 16 amino acids. The CDR3 coding sequence is TGTGCCAGCAGTTTGTTACCGGGACAGGGTGAGGGGGGCTACACCTTC. Residues: CASSLLPGQGEGGYTF.

The chain links TRBV19 to TRBJ2-1; tentative D call: TRBD2 (5 bases). Germline V gene data show CDR1 as LNHDA and CDR2 as SQIVND (reference sequence). There are 13 residues in the CDR3. V gave up 6 bases and J gave up 3 bases, with 9 bases separating them. Here the CDR3 DNA reads TGTGCCAGTAGCCGGACTCACTACAATGAGCAGTTCTTC. Protein: CASSRTHYNEQFF. Full variable domain (remainder filled in from reference TRBV19 and TRBJ2-1): DGGITQSPKYLFRKEGQNVTLSCEQNLNHDAMYWYRQDPGQGLRLIYYSQIVNDFQKGDIAEGYSVSREKKESFPLTVTSAQKNPTAFYLCASSRTHYNEQFFGPGTRLTVL.

The V call is TRBV5-8, the J call TRBJ1-5; D is unclear. Germline-derived CDR1 and CDR2 are SGHTS and YDEGEE. V was clipped by 1 base and J by 2 bases, with 16 bases between them. The CDR3 is 17 amino acids. The CDR3 region has the DNA TGTGCCAGCAGCTTGCGGCGGAGCCAGATGGGCAATCAGCCCCAGCATTTT. It is translated as CASSLRRSQMGNQPQHF.

A word on this clone: Other DNA sequences from this sample encode an identical CDR3 as well. This chain uses TRBV5-1 with TRBJ1-3; the D gene is possibly TRBD1 (5 bases). Germline V gene lookup returns CDR1 SGHRS and CDR2 YFSETQ. The CDR3 has 15 residues. V lost 0 bases to trimming and J lost 0 bases, with 7 bases between them. Here the CDR3 reads CASSLGDSSGNTIYF. CDR3 DNA: TGCGCCAGCAGCTTGGGGGACTCCTCTGGAAACACCATATATTTT.

The gene calls are TRBV13 and TRBJ1-6, with D hard to call. The V end lost 5 bases, the J end lost 6 bases, and 14 bases lay between the germline ends. The CDR3 covers 15 residues. CDR1 PRHDT and CDR2 FYEKMQ come from the germline V gene (reference sequence). The CDR3 DNA reads as TGTGCCAGCAGCGCCACCCCGGGAACTAATTCACCCCTCCACTTT. Its protein product is CASSATPGTNSPLHF. Using reference TRBV13 and TRBJ1-6 for the parts outside the CDR3, the full variable domain is AAGVIQSPRHLIKEKRETATLKCYPIPRHDTVYWYQQGPGQDPQFLISFYEKMQSDKGSIPDRFSAQQFSDYHSELNMSSLELGDSALYFCASSATPGTNSPLHFGNGTRLTVT.

The V and J genes are TRBV18 and TRBJ2-7; maybe TRBD1 (6 bases). The CDR3 sequence is 14 residues long. Trimming cost V 6 bases and J 3 bases, with 15 bases left between them. Germline CDR1 KGHSH, CDR2 LQKENI. CDR3 sequence: CASSRTGSYYEQYF. CDR3 DNA: TGTGCCAGCTCCCGTACAGGGTCGTACTACGAGCAGTACTTC.

As regards this clone: The sample holds other DNA sequences that translate to the same CDR3. The V call is TRBV5-1, the J call TRBJ2-1, with unresolved D. Germline assignment: CDR1 SGHRS and CDR2 YFSETQ. Trimming removed 0 bases at V and 8 bases at J, with 6 bases between. This CDR3 region has 12 residues. This CDR3 reads CASSLEGDEQFF. CDR3 bases: TGCGCCAGCAGCTTGGAGGGCGATGAGCAGTTCTTC.

J is TRBJ1-3 and V is TRBV6-5; D remains unclear. Trimming removed 2 bases from V and 0 bases from J, with 11 bases in between. The CDR3 is made up of 16 amino acids. Germline CDR1 reads MNHEY; CDR2 reads SVGAGI. The CDR3 DNA reads TGTGCCAGCAGTTACACACTACCGAGCTCTGGAAACACCATATATTTT. Its translation is CASSYTLPSSGNTIYF.

This clone was observed a few times. The chain recombines TRBV27 with TRBJ2-2, with a tentative D call TRBD2 (5 bases). The germline V gene encodes CDR1 MNHEY and CDR2 SMNVEV (reference sequence). Deletions cut 3 bases from V and 2 bases from J, with 7 bases between. The CDR3 has 14 amino acids. The CDR3 spells CASSFTGNTGELFF. CDR3 nucleotide sequence: TGTGCCAGCAGTTTCACGGGAAACACCGGGGAGCTGTTTTTT.

The chain employs TRBV30 and TRBJ2-7; 9 bases are a match to TRBD1. Germline V gene data show CDR1 as GTSNPN and CDR2 as SVGIG (reference sequence). The junction had 7 bases not matched to a gene; V was cut back by 4 bases and J by 3 bases. This CDR3 spans 14 amino acids. The DNA of the CDR3 is TGTGCCTGGAACCGAGGGACAGGGCACTACGAGCAGTACTTC. Translation: CAWNRGTGHYEQYF.

The chain couples TRBV11-2 to TRBJ1-1; possibly TRBD1 for D (6 bases). The CDR3 loop spans 16 amino acids. Trimming removed 4 bases at V and 5 bases at J, with 20 bases between. The germline V gene has CDR1 SGHAT and CDR2 FQNNGV. CDR3: CASSYSTGGRRTEAFF. DNA of the CDR3: TGTGCCAGCAGCTACTCAACGGGGGGCCGGAGGACTGAAGCTTTCTTT.

The chain combines TRBV6-6 with TRBJ1-3; 9 bases line up with TRBD1. The trim removed 5 bases at V and 0 bases at J, leaving 11 bases unmatched. The CDR3 is made up of 18 amino acids. In germline, CDR1 is MNHNY, CDR2 SVGAGI (reference sequence). The CDR3: CASSRIWTGADSGNTIYF. The CDR3 DNA sequence: TGTGCCAGCAGTCGTATTTGGACAGGGGCCGACTCTGGAAACACCATATATTTT.

The V and J genes are TRBV29-1 and TRBJ2-1, with D perhaps matching TRBD1 (6 bases). Trimming took 6 bases from V and 9 from J, leaving 15 bases between them. Germline V lookup: CDR1 SQVTM, CDR2 ANQGSEA. This CDR3 has 12 residues. The CDR3 DNA sequence: TGCAGCGTAGAACAGGGTTGGGGTGAGCAGTTCTTC. This encodes CSVEQGWGEQFF.

The chain links TRBV27 to TRBJ1-4; D remains ambiguous. The CDR3 has 16 residues. Germline CDR1 reads MNHEY; CDR2 reads SMNVEV (reference sequence). V dropped 5 bases and J dropped 0 bases, with 13 bases sitting between them. The CDR3 DNA follows: TGTGCCAGCAGTCCTGGGGTCCCTGCAACTAATGAAAAACTGTTTTTT. Translation: CASSPGVPATNEKLFF.

The rearrangement joins TRBV7-9 to TRBJ2-1; D might be TRBD2 (6 bases). The CDR3 runs 15 residues. Germline V gene lookup returns CDR1 SEHNR and CDR2 FQNEAQ (reference sequence). Trimming cost V 5 bases and J 4 bases, with 15 bases left between them. The CDR3 DNA reads as TGTGCCAGCAGCCCGCTTAGCGGAACATACAATGAGCAGTTCTTC. It is translated as CASSPLSGTYNEQFF.

The V call is TRBV14, the J call TRBJ2-3, with a weak D call TRBD1 (5 bases). V lost 0 bases to trimming and J lost 2 bases, with 12 bases between them. Looked up from germline, CDR1 is SGHDN and CDR2 is FVKESK. The CDR3 contains 16 residues. The DNA for the CDR3 is TGTGCCAGCAGCCAAGATCCTAGACAGAACACAGATACGCAGTATTTT. Translation: CASSQDPRQNTDTQYF.

The V and J genes are TRBV5-1 and TRBJ2-5, with D perhaps matching TRBD2 (5 bases). The germline V gene encodes CDR1 SGHRS and CDR2 YFSETQ. V gave up 3 bases and J gave up 5 bases, with 11 bases separating them. CDR3 length: 13 residues. As DNA, the CDR3 is TGCGCCAGCAGCTGGGAGATTGGGGAGACCCAGTACTTC. This sequence encodes CASSWEIGETQYF.

This clone showed up just once. The rearrangement uses TRBV6-1 and TRBJ2-7; D remains ambiguous. This CDR3 has 12 amino acids. V was cut by 3 bases and J by 3 bases, with 6 bases left in between. CDR1 and CDR2 (germline): MNHNS, SASEGT. The CDR3 DNA reads as TGTGCCAGCAGTGATGTTGACTACGAGCAGTACTTC. This sequence encodes CASSDVDYEQYF.

The gene calls are TRBV11-3 and TRBJ2-2, with D tentatively TRBD1 or TRBD2 (5 bases each). Trimming pared 5 bases from V and 6 bases from J, leaving 7 bases between. Per germline, CDR1 SGHNT and CDR2 YENEEA. This CDR3 is built from 12 residues. The CDR3 protein is CASSPGPGELFF. In DNA, the CDR3 is TGTGCCAGCAGCCCGGGACCCGGGGAGCTGTTTTTT.

The V and J genes are TRBV6-5 and TRBJ2-1; 8 positions match TRBD2. The germline V gene has CDR1 MNHEY and CDR2 SVGAGI. The V segment lost 8 bases and the J segment 3 bases; nucleotides outside the gene matches: 9. This CDR3 contains 15 residues. DNA for the CDR3: TGTGCCAGCTCCACCCAGCGGGGGAACTACAATGAGCAGTTCTTC. Translated, it gives CASSTQRGNYNEQFF.

The chain joins TRBV4-1 to TRBJ1-6; D gene uncertain. Germline values: CDR1 MGHRA, CDR2 YSYEKL. The ends were cut back, 0 bases at V and 4 bases at J, with 13 bases in the middle. The CDR3 runs 17 residues. The CDR3 coding sequence is TGCGCCAGCAGCCAAGACGGGCCAGAGAATTATAATTCACCCCTCCACTTT. It codes for CASSQDGPENYNSPLHF.

This chain connects TRBV30 to TRBJ1-6, with no clear D. CDR3 length: 14 residues. Germline-derived CDR1 and CDR2 are GTSNPN and SVGIG (reference sequence). V lost 0 bases to trimming and J lost 7 bases, with 10 bases between them. As DNA, the CDR3 is TGTGCCTGGAGTGTAGCAGCCGCGAATTCACCCCTCCACTTT. It yields the protein CAWSVAAANSPLHF. The whole variable domain, filled in from reference TRBV30 and TRBJ1-6, reads SQTIHQWPATLVQPVGSPLSLECTVEGTSNPNLYWYRQAAGRGLQLLFYSVGIGQISSEVPQNLSASRPQDRQFILSSKKLLLSDSGFYLCAWSVAAANSPLHFGNGTRLTVT.